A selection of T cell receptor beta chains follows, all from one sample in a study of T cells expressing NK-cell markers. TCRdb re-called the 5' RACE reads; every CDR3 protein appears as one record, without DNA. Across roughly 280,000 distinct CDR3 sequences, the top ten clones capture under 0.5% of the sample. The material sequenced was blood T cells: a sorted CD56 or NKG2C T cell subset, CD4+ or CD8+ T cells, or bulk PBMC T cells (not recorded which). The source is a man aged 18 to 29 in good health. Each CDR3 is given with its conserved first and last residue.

CASSTGPTIVQFF	TRBV7-2	TRBJ2-1	13
CASSRRTGGYEQYF	TRBV12-3/TRBV12-4	TRBJ2-7	14
CASSYSVRLAGRSEQFF	TRBV6-5	TRBJ2-1	17
CSASRLNEQFF	TRBV20-1	TRBJ2-1	11
CAISEGGYNEQFF	TRBV10-3	TRBJ2-1	13
CASSSAVNTEAFF	TRBV7-7	TRBJ1-1	13
CASATDRSYEQYF	TRBV19	TRBJ2-7	13
CSAPRSPSGSGGELFF	TRBV20-1	TRBJ2-2	16
CASSFEASGTYEQYF	TRBV7-2	TRBJ2-7	15
CASSPLAGAGQETQYF	TRBV12-3/TRBV12-4	TRBJ2-5	16
CASSGQGANQPQHF	TRBV18	TRBJ1-5	14
CASRGDWGQPQHF	TRBV6-2/TRBV6-3	TRBJ1-5	13
CASSLDPFYEQYF	TRBV12-3/TRBV12-4	TRBJ2-7	13
CATSDLGQGLSTDTQYF	TRBV24-1	TRBJ2-3	17
CASSSGQYYSGNTIYF	TRBV6-5	TRBJ1-3	16
CSASSAAGVGELFF	TRBV20-1	TRBJ2-2	14
CSARSPGLAIYNEQFF	TRBV20-1	TRBJ2-1	16
CASSLRDRAEAFF	TRBV6-1	TRBJ1-1	13
CASSPNRVTNEKLFF	TRBV27	TRBJ1-4	15
CASSLGGPEFF	TRBV12-3/TRBV12-4	TRBJ2-1	11
CASRNRGRDEQYF	TRBV5-1	TRBJ2-7	13
CASSLGRGPEAFF	TRBV5-1	TRBJ1-1	13
CASSVGAGGKLFF	TRBV9	TRBJ1-4	13